These 32 T cell receptor beta chains originate from one sample sequenced in a study of patients and donors after allogeneic stem cell transplantation. TCRdb recomputed calls from the RT-PCR reads with MiXCR, one row per CDR3 protein. The sample includes over 150,000 distinct CDR3 sequences, approximately 31% seen only once; the top ten take under 3.5%. The sample consisted of blood, either unsorted or a sorted T cell fraction (not recorded which). These receptors came from a human donor who was either an allogeneic HSCT recipient or a stem cell or donor lymphocyte infusion donor (not recorded which). It is not recorded whose cells these are; they may come from a transplant donor.

This chain links TRBV24-1 with TRBJ2-1; perhaps TRBD2 as D (6 bases). Germline values: CDR1 KGHDR, CDR2 SFDVKD. The CDR3 totals 16 residues. V was pared by 4 bases and J by 6 bases, with 18 bases between. The CDR3 here is CATSEPRGTQRNEQFF. CDR3 nucleotides: TGTGCCACCAGTGAACCCCGCGGGACTCAGCGCAATGAGCAGTTCTTC.

This clonotype was detected only a few times. V is TRBV5-1 and J is TRBJ1-2; 10 positions match TRBD1. V trimming: 4 bases; J trimming: 4 bases; junction bases outside the gene matches: 7. Germline CDR1 is SGHRS and CDR2 is YFSETQ. The CDR3 runs to 15 residues. The CDR3 spells CASSALGQGLYGYTF. In DNA form, the CDR3 reads TGCGCCAGCAGCGCCCTGGGACAGGGGCTCTATGGCTACACCTTC. The entire variable domain, with the rest obtained from reference TRBV5-1 and TRBJ1-2, is as follows: KAGVTQTPRYLIKTRGQQVTLSCSPISGHRSVSWYQQTPGQGLQFLFEYFSETQRNKGNFPGRFSGRQFSNSRSEMNVSTLELGDSALYLCASSALGQGLYGYTFGSGTRLTVV.

About this clonotype itself: Since the CDR3 does not end with the conserved phenylalanine or tryptophan, this likely comes from a read error. The CDR3 DNA follows: TGTGCCACCAACCAGCAGGGTGAGCAGTTCTCC. Translated: CATNQQGEQFS. The chain recombines TRBV24-1 with TRBJ2-1; possible D gene TRBD1, 5 bases. V was cut by 8 bases and J by 9 bases, with 10 bases left in between. Germline-derived CDR1 and CDR2 are KGHDR and SFDVKD. This CDR3 contains 11 residues.

This clonotype was recorded many times. The chain combines TRBV20-1 with TRBJ1-5, with D uncertain. This CDR3 has 12 residues. Trimming left V 6 bases short and J 4 bases short, with 10 bases between. Germline V lookup: CDR1 DFQATT, CDR2 SNEGSKA (reference sequence). The CDR3 loop reads CSASQWNQPQHF. DNA for the CDR3: TGCAGTGCCTCGCAGTGGAATCAGCCCCAGCATTTT.

The CDR3 is CSARDVEEAVPFYNSPLHF. CDR3 bases: TGCAGTGCTAGAGATGTAGAGGAGGCAGTGCCCTTTTATAATTCACCCCTCCACTTT. V usage is TRBV20-1 and J usage is TRBJ1-6, with D hard to call. Trimming took off 0 bases at V and 4 bases at J, with 22 bases between the two ends. The CDR3 totals 19 residues. The germline V gene encodes CDR1 DFQATT and CDR2 SNEGSKA (reference sequence).

The chain carries TRBV28 and TRBJ2-1; D call uncertain. Germline loops: CDR1 MDHEN, CDR2 SYDVKM. The ends were cut back, 3 bases at V and 4 bases at J, with 7 bases in the middle. This CDR3 has 13 amino acids. As DNA, the CDR3 is TGTGCCAGCAGTTTTAGTGGATACAATGAGCAGTTCTTC. It codes for CASSFSGYNEQFF.

This clonotype was found many times. The genes are TRBV28 and TRBJ1-6, with D tentatively TRBD1 (6 bases). This CDR3 has 17 amino acids. V was cut by 4 bases and J by 0 bases, with 13 bases left in between. Germline CDR1 is MDHEN and CDR2 is SYDVKM. The CDR3 nucleotides read TGTGCCAGCAGTTACCACAGGGTCAGCTCCTATAATTCACCCCTCCACTTT. This gives the protein CASSYHRVSSYNSPLHF.

V usage is TRBV12-5 and J usage is TRBJ2-5, with a tentative D call TRBD1 (6 bases). The CDR3 loop spans 15 amino acids. The V gene's germline CDR1 is LGHNT and CDR2 FRNRAP. V was shortened by 5 bases and J by 5 bases, with 18 bases between the two germline ends. CDR3: CASGPRQADLETQYF. For the CDR3, the DNA is TGTGCTAGTGGTCCCCGACAGGCCGACCTTGAGACCCAGTACTTC. The variable domain in full, completed from reference TRBV12-5 and TRBJ2-5, reads DARVTQTPRHKVTEMGQEVTMRCQPILGHNTVFWYRQTMMQGLELLAYFRNRAPLDDSGMPKDRFSAEMPDATLATLKIQPSEPRDSAVYFCASGPRQADLETQYFGPGTRLLVL.

This clonotype came up once. The V call is TRBV20-1, the J call TRBJ2-3, with D possibly matching TRBD1 (5 bases). The CDR3 length is 14 residues. Germline V gives CDR1 DFQATT, CDR2 SNEGSKA (reference sequence). Trimming stripped 1 base from V and 6 bases from J, with 14 bases between. CDR3 in amino acids: CSARGLQARDTQYF. As DNA, the CDR3 is TGCAGTGCTAGAGGGCTACAGGCTCGGGATACGCAGTATTTT.

Note on this clonotype: One end of the junction fails to match germline, which may point to a read error. V and J are TRBV18 and TRBJ2-4; tentative D call: TRBD2 (5 bases). Germline values: CDR1 KGHSH, CDR2 LQKENI. The CDR3 totals 15 residues. This CDR3 is CASSPSTLAENIQYF. CDR3 DNA sequence: TGTGCCAGCTCACCGTCTACTCTAGCCGAAAACATTCAGTACTTC.

This clonotype has just a few counts. The chain is built from TRBV5-5 and TRBJ1-5, with 7 positions matching TRBD1. This CDR3 comprises 15 residues. J gave up 0 bases and V 3 bases, and 3 bases lay outside the gene matches. Germline CDR1 and CDR2: SGHKS and YYEKEE (reference sequence). CDR3 region: CASSSTGLSNQPQHF. The CDR3, as DNA: TGTGCCAGCAGCTCGACAGGGCTTAGCAATCAGCCCCAGCATTTT.

This clonotype was found a few times. This chain joins TRBV27 and TRBJ1-5; 12 nucleotides agree with TRBD1. The CDR3 totals 14 residues. Germline-derived CDR1 and CDR2 are MNHEY and SMNVEV (reference sequence). V lost 6 bases to trimming and J lost 6 bases; unmatched junction nucleotides: 3. The CDR3 sequence is CASRGTGGIQPQHF. The DNA for the CDR3 is TGTGCCAGCAGGGGGACAGGGGGCATTCAGCCCCAGCATTTT.

The chain joins TRBV10-3 to TRBJ1-2; 7 nucleotides agree with TRBD1. The CDR3 is 14 amino acids. The V gene's germline CDR1 is ENHRY and CDR2 SYGVKD. V shed 6 bases, J shed 4 bases, and the junction held 8 bases outside the gene matches. The CDR3 loop reads CAIRYQGDPYGYTF. The CDR3 DNA follows: TGTGCCATCAGGTACCAGGGGGATCCCTATGGCTACACCTTC.

The chain joins TRBV9 to TRBJ1-5; no definite D call. Trimming left V 0 bases short and J 5 bases short, with 9 bases between. CDR3 size: 14 residues. Per the germline V gene, CDR1 is SGDLS and CDR2 is YYNGEE. CDR3 sequence: CASSVAASHQPQHF. The CDR3 DNA is TGTGCCAGCAGCGTAGCGGCCTCACATCAGCCCCAGCATTTT.

This clonotype was detected a few times. The genes are TRBV5-6 and TRBJ2-7; the D is unclear. Trimming took 4 bases from V and 2 from J, leaving 10 bases between them. Germline CDR1 and CDR2: SGHDT and YYEEEE. This CDR3 region has 13 residues. The CDR3 DNA reads TGTGCCAGCAGCATGACTGGAGCCTACGAGCAGTACTTC. This codes for CASSMTGAYEQYF.

This clonotype was detected only a few times. The rearrangement joins TRBV13 to TRBJ2-2; a weak D match, TRBD1 (6 bases). Between the trimmed V and J ends, which lost 3 bases and 0 bases, there was a span of 11 bases. Germline V gene lookup returns CDR1 PRHDT and CDR2 FYEKMQ (reference sequence). The CDR3 has 16 residues. The CDR3 DNA follows: TGTGCCAGCAGCTTCTCCGGGACAACGAACACCGGGGAGCTGTTTTTT. Amino acid sequence: CASSFSGTTNTGELFF.

Only a few counts were recorded for this clonotype. This chain connects TRBV7-9 to TRBJ2-6, with D possibly TRBD1 on 6 matching bases. Germline V CDR1 and CDR2: SEHNR, FQNEAQ (reference sequence). Trimming removed 4 bases from V and 2 bases from J, with 15 bases in between. The CDR3 extends over 17 amino acids. CDR3 sequence reads: CASSSDSRAAGANVLTF. CDR3 nucleotide sequence: TGTGCCAGCAGCTCGGACAGTCGGGCAGCTGGGGCCAACGTCCTGACTTTC.

This clonotype came up a few times. This sequence joins TRBV6-6 and TRBJ1-3; D is unclear. Germline V CDR1 and CDR2: MNHNY, SVGAGI (reference sequence). The CDR3 is 13 residues long. V dropped 4 bases and J dropped 3 bases, with 7 bases sitting between them. The CDR3 coding sequence is TGTGCCAGCAGTTCCGGCAGTGGAAACACCATATATTTT. This translates into CASSSGSGNTIYF.

CDR3 sequence reads: CASKIGSLYGYTF. DNA of the CDR3: TGTGCCAGCAAGATCGGATCCCTCTATGGCTACACCTTC. This sequence joins TRBV6-5 and TRBJ1-2; no definite D call. Trimming removed 7 bases at V and 4 bases at J, with 13 bases between. Germline V gene sequence: CDR1 MNHEY, CDR2 SVGAGI. The CDR3 runs 13 residues.

This clonotype was detected only a few times. The chain combines TRBV20-1 with TRBJ1-5; TRBD1 might be the D (6 bases). CDR1 and CDR2 from the germline V gene are DFQATT and SNEGSKA (reference sequence). This CDR3 has 15 amino acids. The ends were cut back, 4 bases at V and 1 base at J, with 14 bases in the middle. The CDR3 nucleotides read TGCAGTGCTACAAGCGGGACACCGAGCAATCAGCCCCAGCATTTT. It yields the protein CSATSGTPSNQPQHF.

This chain joins TRBV24-1 and TRBJ2-7; TRBD1 matches at 7 bases. The CDR3 contains 13 residues. Trimming cost V 2 bases and J 7 bases; bases outside gene matches: 4. Germline V gene sequence: CDR1 KGHDR, CDR2 SFDVKD. CDR3 sequence: CATSDSGTAEQYF. The CDR3 DNA follows: TGTGCCACCAGTGATTCCGGGACAGCTGAGCAGTACTTC.

V gene TRBV10-3 combines with J gene TRBJ2-1; D is perhaps TRBD2 (5 bases). The CDR3 extends over 14 amino acids. Germline CDR1 and CDR2: ENHRY and SYGVKD. The V end was cut by 6 bases, the J end by 0 bases, with 9 bases between. CDR3 sequence: CAISSRASYNEQFF. DNA of the CDR3: TGTGCCATCAGCTCGCGGGCCTCCTACAATGAGCAGTTCTTC.

There are a few counts of this clonotype. The chain has TRBV6-5 and TRBJ2-7; D tentatively fits TRBD1 or TRBD2 (5 bases each). Between the trimmed V and J ends, which lost 2 bases and 3 bases, there was a span of 14 bases. The germline CDR1 and CDR2 sequences are MNHEY and SVGAGI. This CDR3 is built from 15 residues. The CDR3 spells CASSYGTGLGYEQYF. CDR3 DNA: TGTGCCAGCAGTTACGGGACGGGCTTGGGCTACGAGCAGTACTTC.

The V and J genes are TRBV12-3 or TRBV12-4 and TRBJ1-2; TRBD1 matches 7 bases. This CDR3 spans 14 amino acids. V shed 10 bases and J 3 bases; nucleotides not matched to a gene: 11. The DNA for the CDR3 is TGTGCCACCGACAGGGCACACGGGTACTATGGCTACACCTTC. Encoded protein: CATDRAHGYYGYTF.

The chain links TRBV28 to TRBJ1-1, with 8 nucleotides matching TRBD1. Germline assignment: CDR1 MDHEN and CDR2 SYDVKM. The trim removed 7 bases at V and 7 bases at J, leaving 8 bases unmatched. The CDR3 spans 13 residues. DNA of the CDR3: TGTGCCAGCACAATCAGGGGGCGGGGTGAAGCTTTCTTT. Its protein product is CASTIRGRGEAFF.

V usage is TRBV7-3 and J usage is TRBJ2-1; weak D call: TRBD2 (5 bases). V lost 3 bases and J lost 5, with 11 bases in between. The length of the CDR3 is 14 residues. The V gene's germline CDR1 is SGHTA and CDR2 FQGTGA. CDR3 DNA sequence: TGTGCCAGCAGCTTCCGCGGGTCCCACAATGAGCAGTTCTTC. Protein sequence: CASSFRGSHNEQFF.

This sequence joins TRBV9 and TRBJ2-2; 8 bases agree with TRBD2. CDR1 SGDLS and CDR2 YYNGEE come from the germline V gene. The CDR3 extends over 14 amino acids. J lost 2 bases, V lost 6 bases, and 3 bases had no gene match. The DNA for the CDR3 is TGTGCCAGCAAAACTAGCGGCAACACCGGGGAGCTGTTTTTT. Its translation: CASKTSGNTGELFF.

The V call is TRBV30, the J call TRBJ2-7; 8 nucleotides match TRBD1. The J segment lost 0 bases and the V segment lost 3 bases, leaving 7 bases of the junction unmatched. CDR3 length: 15 residues. Germline CDR1 reads GTSNPN; CDR2 reads SVGIG (reference sequence). Written as DNA, the CDR3 is TGTGCCTGGAGAACCGGGGACAGGAGCTCCTACGAGCAGTACTTC. Its protein is CAWRTGDRSSYEQYF. Using reference TRBV30 and TRBJ2-7 for the parts outside the CDR3, the full variable domain is SQTIHQWPATLVQPVGSPLSLECTVEGTSNPNLYWYRQAAGRGLQLLFYSVGIGQISSEVPQNLSASRPQDRQFILSSKKLLLSDSGFYLCAWRTGDRSSYEQYFGPGTRLTVT.

The chain's CDR3 is CASTTSGRGETQYF. In DNA, the CDR3 is TGTGCCAGCACCACTAGCGGGAGAGGAGAGACCCAGTACTTC. V usage is TRBV12-3 or TRBV12-4 and J usage is TRBJ2-5; 11 positions agree with TRBD2. V was pared by 7 bases and J by 4 bases, with 5 bases of the junction left unmatched. CDR3 length: 14 residues.

This clonotype was seen only a few times. J is TRBJ1-3 and V is TRBV7-9; no clear D. V lost 8 bases, J lost 0 bases, and 5 bases lay in between. The CDR3 sequence is 12 residues long. The germline V gene has CDR1 SEHNR and CDR2 FQNEAQ (reference sequence). The CDR3 bases are TGTGCCAGCCAAATCTCTGGAAACACCATATATTTT. It specifies CASQISGNTIYF.

This clonotype has just a few counts. The chain links TRBV10-2 to TRBJ1-1; D unresolved. V was trimmed by 2 bases and J by 1 base, leaving 8 bases between them. There are 14 residues in the CDR3. Germline V gene lookup returns CDR1 WSHSY and CDR2 SAAADI. CDR3 sequence: CASSEADWNTEAFF. In DNA form, the CDR3 reads TGCGCCAGCAGTGAGGCAGACTGGAACACTGAAGCTTTCTTT.

This clonotype was observed a handful of times. This chain joins TRBV12-3 or TRBV12-4 and TRBJ1-4; weak D call: TRBD1 (5 bases). The CDR3 spans 18 residues. V lost 9 bases and J 0 bases, leaving 23 bases between the germline ends. Here the CDR3 reads CASSKGGGWLATNEKLFF. The CDR3 bases are TGTGCCAGTTCCAAGGGCGGGGGATGGCTTGCAACTAATGAAAAACTGTTTTTT.